Included here is one TCR beta chain sequence, with context. Its antigen is unknown. V shed 1 base and J shed 6 bases, with 15 bases lying between them. The V gene's germline CDR1 is SEHNR and CDR2 FQNEAQ (reference sequence). This CDR3 comprises 15 residues. Produced via immunoSEQ multiplex PCR; TCRdb's table is partial and in-frame only. The sample shows around 6,900 clones, 60% to 85% of them seen only once. This sample stems from a study of T cells after posttransplantation cyclophosphamide. Overall study results and limits: TRB clonality was highly associated with recipient CMV seropositivity and reactivation. TRB overlap between skin or GI tissue T cells and blood was limited.

The V gene is TRBV7-9, the J gene TRBJ1-1; possibly TRBD1 for D (5 bases). The TCR comes from a woman between 45 and 60 years old in good health and a related stem cell transplant donor. Sequencing was carried out using memory CD4+ T cells sorted from blood. CDR3 loop: CASSLGRRGSSEAFF. The CDR3, as DNA: TGTGCCAGCAGCTTAGGGAGGCGGGGGTCCTCTGAAGCTTTCTTT.